This T cell receptor (beta chain) derives from a study of blood T cells in healthy people across ages. A second 7 to 11 cycle PCR used barcoded and J-beta primers. In TCRdb, the 5' RACE reads were re-called with MiXCR into one record per CDR3 protein. The profile shows approximately 780,000 distinct CDR3 sequences, roughly 24% of them singletons. Ranging in age from about 6 to 100, the donors were healthy Caucasian individuals from Russia. The authors drew around 9.4 milliliters of peripheral blood from each donor. The V gene's germline CDR1 is MNHNS and CDR2 SASEGT. V lost 1 base, J lost 6 bases, and 16 bases lay in between. The length of the CDR3 is 16 residues. These data also formed part of another study, on T cells of mothers and their children. That study reports: Second-PCR amplification with M1S added sample barcodes and 2-4 random nucleotides. Mother-child pairs who were related displayed a slightly higher overlap than unrelated pairs, a difference that was non-significant.

The J gene is TRBJ1-5, the V gene TRBV6-1; D perhaps matches TRBD1 (5 bases). The TCR comes from a boy between 10 and 17 years old in good health. Sequencing was carried out using blood. As DNA, the CDR3 is TGTGCCAGCAGTGAAGGAATCAGGGTGGGAGGTCAGCCCCAGCATTTT. Residues: CASSEGIRVGGQPQHF.